This TCR beta chain stems from a study of cytomegalovirus exposure and HLA in healthy donors. Study results and caveats: Subsequent analysis revealed that first-cohort TCR clusters tended to co-occur in the roughly 120 validation repertoires.

CDR1 MNHEY and CDR2 SMNVEV come from the germline V gene (reference sequence). Trimming took off 3 bases at V and 4 bases at J, with 15 bases between the two ends. This CDR3 region has 15 residues. Data came from immunoSEQ multiplex PCR; TCRdb stores just in-frame clones and leaves some out. Of about 130,000 clones in the sample, 80% to 90% are singletons; the top ten hold less than 8%. Notes on this clone: What it binds is not known.

The sequence derives from a woman aged 30 to 39 in good health and CMV-seropositive. The chain combines TRBV27 with TRBJ2-5, with D possibly TRBD2 on 6 matching bases. The sequenced material came from PBMCs. The CDR3 nucleotides are TGTGCCAGCAGTTTTGGGAGGCAGTTATTAGAGACCCAGTACTTC. This translates into CASSFGRQLLETQYF.